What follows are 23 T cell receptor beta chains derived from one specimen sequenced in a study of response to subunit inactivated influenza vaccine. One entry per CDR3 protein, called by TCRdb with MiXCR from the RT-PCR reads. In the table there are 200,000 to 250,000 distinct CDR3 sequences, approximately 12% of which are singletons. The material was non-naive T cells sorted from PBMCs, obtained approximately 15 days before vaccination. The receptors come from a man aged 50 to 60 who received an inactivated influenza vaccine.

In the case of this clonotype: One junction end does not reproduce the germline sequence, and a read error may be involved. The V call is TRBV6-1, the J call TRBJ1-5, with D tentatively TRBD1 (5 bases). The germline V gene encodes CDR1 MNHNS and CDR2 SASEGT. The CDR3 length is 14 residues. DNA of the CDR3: TGTGCCGGCAGGGACTTCGGTCGCAATCAGCCCCAGCATTTT. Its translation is CAGRDFGRNQPQHF.

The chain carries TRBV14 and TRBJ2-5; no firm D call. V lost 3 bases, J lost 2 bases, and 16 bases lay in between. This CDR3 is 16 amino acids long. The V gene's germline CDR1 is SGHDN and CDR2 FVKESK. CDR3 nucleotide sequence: TGTGCCAGCAGCCACCGAAGGACCTCGCTTCAAGAGACCCAGTACTTC. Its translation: CASSHRRTSLQETQYF. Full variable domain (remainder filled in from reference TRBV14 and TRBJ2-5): EAGVTQFPSHSVIEKGQTVTLRCDPISGHDNLYWYRRVMGKEIKFLLHFVKESKQDESGMPNNRFLAERTGGTYSTLKVQPAELEDSGVYFCASSHRRTSLQETQYFGPGTRLLVL.

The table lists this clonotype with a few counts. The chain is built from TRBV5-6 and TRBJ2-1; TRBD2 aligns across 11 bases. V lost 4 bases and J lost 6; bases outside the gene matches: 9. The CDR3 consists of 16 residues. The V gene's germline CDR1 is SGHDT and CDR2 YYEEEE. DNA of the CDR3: TGTGCCAGCAGCATGACTAGCGGGAAAACTGCCAATGAGCAGTTCTTC. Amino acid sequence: CASSMTSGKTANEQFF.

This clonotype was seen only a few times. CDR3 nucleotides: TGCGCCAGCAGCAATCAACAGGGTTTATCAGATACGCAGTATTTT. Its protein product is CASSNQQGLSDTQYF. V usage is TRBV5-1 and J usage is TRBJ2-3, with D possibly matching TRBD1 (6 bases). Trimming pared 4 bases from V and 4 bases from J, leaving 16 bases between. The CDR3 runs to 15 residues. From germline, CDR1 is SGHRS and CDR2 YFSETQ.

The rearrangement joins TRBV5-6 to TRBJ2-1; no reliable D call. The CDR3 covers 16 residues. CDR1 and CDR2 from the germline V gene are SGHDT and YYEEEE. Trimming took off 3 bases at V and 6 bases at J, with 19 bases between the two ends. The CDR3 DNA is TGTGCCAGCAGCTCAAGTGTTGGCAGGCGCGTCAATGAGCAGTTCTTC. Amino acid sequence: CASSSSVGRRVNEQFF.

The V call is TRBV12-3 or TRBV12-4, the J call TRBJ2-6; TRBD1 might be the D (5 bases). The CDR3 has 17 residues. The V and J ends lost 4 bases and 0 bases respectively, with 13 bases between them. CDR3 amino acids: CASSSETVVSGANVLTF. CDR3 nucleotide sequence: TGTGCCAGCAGTTCGGAGACAGTGGTCTCTGGGGCCAACGTCCTGACTTTC.

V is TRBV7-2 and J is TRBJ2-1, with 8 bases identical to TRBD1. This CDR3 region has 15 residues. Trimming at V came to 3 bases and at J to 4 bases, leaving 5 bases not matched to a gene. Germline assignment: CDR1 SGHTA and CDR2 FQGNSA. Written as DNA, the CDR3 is TGTGCCAGCAGCTTGGACAGGGCCTCGTACAATGAGCAGTTCTTC. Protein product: CASSLDRASYNEQFF.

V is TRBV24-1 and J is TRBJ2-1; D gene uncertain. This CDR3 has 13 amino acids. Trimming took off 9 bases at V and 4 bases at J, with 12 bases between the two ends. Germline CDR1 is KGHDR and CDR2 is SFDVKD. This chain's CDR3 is CATGRSGYNEQFF. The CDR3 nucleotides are TGTGCCACCGGGCGATCTGGGTACAATGAGCAGTTCTTC.

CDR3 protein: CASSARWASGGANTGELFF. DNA for the CDR3: TGTGCCAGCAGCGCCCGTTGGGCTAGCGGGGGGGCCAACACCGGGGAGCTGTTTTTT. The chain links TRBV9 to TRBJ2-2; 12 bases match TRBD2. After removal of 3 bases from V and 2 bases from J, the junction contained 11 bases not matched to a gene. There are 19 residues in the CDR3. Germline CDR1 reads SGDLS; CDR2 reads YYNGEE.

CDR3 sequence: CASSVSGGFRETQYF. CDR3 nucleotides: TGTGCCAGCAGTGTTTCCGGGGGCTTTCGGGAGACCCAGTACTTC. The V gene is TRBV6-1, the J gene TRBJ2-5; tentatively, D is TRBD1 or TRBD2 (6 bases each). The CDR3 is made up of 15 amino acids. Trimming removed 4 bases from V and 5 bases from J, with 17 bases in between. In germline, CDR1 is MNHNS, CDR2 SASEGT.

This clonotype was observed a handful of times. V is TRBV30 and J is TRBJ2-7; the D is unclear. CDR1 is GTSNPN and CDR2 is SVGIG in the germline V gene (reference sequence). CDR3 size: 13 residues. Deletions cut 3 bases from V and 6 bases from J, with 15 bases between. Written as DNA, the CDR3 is TGTGCCTGGAGGAGGAACCCGTCGGGCGAGCAGTACTTC. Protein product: CAWRRNPSGEQYF.

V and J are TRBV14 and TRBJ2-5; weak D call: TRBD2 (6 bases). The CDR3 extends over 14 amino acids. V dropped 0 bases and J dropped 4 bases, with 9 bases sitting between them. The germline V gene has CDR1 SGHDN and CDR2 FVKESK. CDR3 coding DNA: TGTGCCAGCAGCCAAGAGTCTAGCGCAGAGACCCAGTACTTC. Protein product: CASSQESSAETQYF.

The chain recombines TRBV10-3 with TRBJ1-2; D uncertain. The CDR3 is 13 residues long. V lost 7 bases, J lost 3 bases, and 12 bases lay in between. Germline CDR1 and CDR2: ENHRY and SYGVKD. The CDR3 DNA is TGTGCCATCACCACCGGACGGTACTATGGCTACACCTTC. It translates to CAITTGRYYGYTF.

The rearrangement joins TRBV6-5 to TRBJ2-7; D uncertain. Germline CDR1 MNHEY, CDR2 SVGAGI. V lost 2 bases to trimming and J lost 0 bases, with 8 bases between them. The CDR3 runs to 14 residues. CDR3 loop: CASSYEGSSYEQYF. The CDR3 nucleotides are TGTGCCAGCAGTTACGAAGGAAGCTCCTACGAGCAGTACTTC.

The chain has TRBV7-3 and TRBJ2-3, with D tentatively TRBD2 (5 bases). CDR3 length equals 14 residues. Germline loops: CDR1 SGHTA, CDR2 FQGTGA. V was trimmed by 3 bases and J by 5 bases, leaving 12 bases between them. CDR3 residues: CASSLGGRVDTQYF. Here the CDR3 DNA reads TGTGCCAGCAGCTTGGGCGGGCGGGTAGATACGCAGTATTTT.

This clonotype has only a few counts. CDR3 DNA: TGCGCCAGCAGCCAAGATCCCCGGGGGGGGGTCGCAGATACGCAGTATTTT. This gives the protein CASSQDPRGGVADTQYF. J is TRBJ2-3 and V is TRBV4-3; 8 bases map to TRBD2. Per germline, CDR1 LGHNA and CDR2 YSLEER. With 0 bases clipped from V and 4 bases from J, the junction kept 9 bases outside the gene matches. This CDR3 comprises 17 residues.

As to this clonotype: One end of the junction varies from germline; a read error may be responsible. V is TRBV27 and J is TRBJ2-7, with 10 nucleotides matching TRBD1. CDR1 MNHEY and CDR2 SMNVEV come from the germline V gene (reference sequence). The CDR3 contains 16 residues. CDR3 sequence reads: CASSLSGTGAFNEQYF. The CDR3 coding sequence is TGTGCCAGCAGCTTATCCGGGACAGGGGCTTTCAACGAGCAGTACTTC.

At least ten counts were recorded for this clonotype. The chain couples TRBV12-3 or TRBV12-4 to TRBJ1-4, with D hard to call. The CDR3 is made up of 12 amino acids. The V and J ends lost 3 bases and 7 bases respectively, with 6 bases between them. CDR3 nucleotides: TGTGCCAGCAGTTTTAACGGTGAAAAACTGTTTTTT. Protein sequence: CASSFNGEKLFF.

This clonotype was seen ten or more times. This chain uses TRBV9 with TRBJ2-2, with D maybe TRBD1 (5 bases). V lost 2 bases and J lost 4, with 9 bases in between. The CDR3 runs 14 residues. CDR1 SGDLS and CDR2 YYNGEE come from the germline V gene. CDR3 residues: CASSVLQVTGELFF. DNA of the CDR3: TGTGCCAGCAGCGTTCTACAGGTCACCGGGGAGCTGTTTTTT.

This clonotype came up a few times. The CDR3 region has the DNA TGTGCCAGCAGCTTTTCAGGGGACGCTGAAGCTTTCTTT. This gives the protein CASSFSGDAEAFF. V and J are TRBV7-9 and TRBJ1-1; D might be TRBD1 (6 bases). V dropped 3 bases and J dropped 6 bases, with 11 bases sitting between them. Germline V lookup: CDR1 SEHNR, CDR2 FQNEAQ (reference sequence). The CDR3 totals 13 residues.

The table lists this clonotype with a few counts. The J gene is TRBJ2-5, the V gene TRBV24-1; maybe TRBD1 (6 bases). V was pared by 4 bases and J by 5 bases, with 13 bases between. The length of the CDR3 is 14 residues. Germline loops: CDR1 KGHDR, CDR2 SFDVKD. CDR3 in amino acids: CATSDHREGETQYF. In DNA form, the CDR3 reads TGTGCCACCAGTGACCACAGGGAAGGGGAGACCCAGTACTTC.

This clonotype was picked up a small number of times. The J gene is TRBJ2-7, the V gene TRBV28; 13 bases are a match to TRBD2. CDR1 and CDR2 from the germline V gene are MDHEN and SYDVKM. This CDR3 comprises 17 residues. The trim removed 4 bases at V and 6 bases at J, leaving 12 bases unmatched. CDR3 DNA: TGTGCCAGCAGTTCATTGGGGACTAGCGGGATTTTGCGCGAGCAGTACTTC. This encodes CASSSLGTSGILREQYF.

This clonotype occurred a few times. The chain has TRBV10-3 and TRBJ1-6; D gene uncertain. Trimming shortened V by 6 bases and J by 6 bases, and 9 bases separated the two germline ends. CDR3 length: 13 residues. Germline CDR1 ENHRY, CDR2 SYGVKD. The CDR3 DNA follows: TGTGCCATCAGGGAGACCTCTAATTCACCCCTCCACTTT. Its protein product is CAIRETSNSPLHF.